These T cell receptor beta chains were read from a single sample in a study of CD8 T cells in ankylosing spondylitis. From the 5' RACE reads, TCRdb called clonotypes with MiXCR, one entry per CDR3 protein. The table includes about 42,000 distinct CDR3 sequences, more than 3% detected once. Input material: blood, either unsorted or a sorted T cell fraction (not recorded which). The receptors originated from a female donor with ankylosing spondylitis or in good health (not recorded which). Both conserved end residues are part of each CDR3. Fields, in order: V gene, clone size, D gene, J gene, CDR3 DNA, CDR3 protein. D genes are given only for firm matches. Size is stated for part of the rows, as once, few or many counts, or as a class when the clone is expanded.

V gene: TRBV9
clone size: many
D gene: -
J gene: TRBJ2-1
CDR3 DNA: TGTGCCAGCAGCTCCCCAACTGCGGGGTCATGGAATGAGCAGTTCTTC
CDR3 protein: CASSSPTAGSWNEQFF

V gene: TRBV9
clone size: many
D gene: TRBD1
J gene: TRBJ1-1
CDR3 DNA: TGTGCCAGCAGCGTAGTGGGGGACAGGGAAGAGGGCACTGAAGCTTTCTTT
CDR3 protein: CASSVVGDREEGTEAFF

V gene: TRBV9
clone size: -
D gene: TRBD2
J gene: TRBJ2-1
CDR3 DNA: TGTGCCAGCAGCGTAGGGGAACTAGCGGGGAGGAATGAGCAGTTCTTC
CDR3 protein: CASSVGELAGRNEQFF

V gene: TRBV9
clone size: many
D gene: TRBD1
J gene: TRBJ2-2
CDR3 DNA: TGTGCCAGCAGGAGGACAGGGTCTGGCACCGGGGAGCTGTTTTTT
CDR3 protein: CASRRTGSGTGELFF

V gene: TRBV9
clone size: many
D gene: -
J gene: TRBJ1-3
CDR3 DNA: TGTGCCAGCAGCGTGGGGGGTTTAAACACCATATATTTT
CDR3 protein: CASSVGGLNTIYF

V gene: TRBV9
clone size: many
D gene: TRBD2
J gene: TRBJ2-2
CDR3 DNA: TGTGCCAGCAGCCTGACTAGCGGGGCCGGGGAGCTGTTTTTT
CDR3 protein: CASSLTSGAGELFF

V gene: TRBV9
clone size: medium-sized
D gene: -
J gene: TRBJ1-5
CDR3 DNA: TGTGCCAGCAGCGCGACAGCATATAGCAATCAGCCCCAGCATTTT
CDR3 protein: CASSATAYSNQPQHF

V gene: TRBV9
clone size: many
D gene: TRBD1
J gene: TRBJ2-1
CDR3 DNA: TGTGCCAGCAGGGGACAGGGGGGGTTAAATGAGCAGTTCTTC
CDR3 protein: CASRGQGGLNEQFF

V gene: TRBV9
clone size: many
D gene: -
J gene: TRBJ1-6
CDR3 DNA: TGTGCCAGCAGCGTAGCAGATTCACCCCTCCACTTT
CDR3 protein: CASSVADSPLHF

V gene: TRBV9
clone size: many
D gene: -
J gene: TRBJ2-3
CDR3 DNA: TGTGCCAGCAGCGTAGCACTGGGGATGGATACGCAGTATTTT
CDR3 protein: CASSVALGMDTQYF

V gene: TRBV9
clone size: many
D gene: -
J gene: TRBJ2-6
CDR3 DNA: TGTGCCAGCAGCGTAGAGGGGGGTACTGGGGCCAACGTCCTGACTTTC
CDR3 protein: CASSVEGGTGANVLTF

V gene: TRBV9
clone size: many
D gene: -
J gene: TRBJ1-5
CDR3 DNA: TGTGCCAGCAGTGGAGGGCACCCGCATCAGCCCCAGCATTTT
CDR3 protein: CASSGGHPHQPQHF

V gene: TRBV9
clone size: many
D gene: -
J gene: TRBJ2-7
CDR3 DNA: TGTGCCAGCAGCTTAACCCCGGGGAACGAGCAGTACTTC
CDR3 protein: CASSLTPGNEQYF

V gene: TRBV9
clone size: many
D gene: TRBD2
J gene: TRBJ2-1
CDR3 DNA: TGTGCCAGCAGCGTAGATCACCTAGCGGGGGTGCTGAATGAGCAGTTCTTC
CDR3 protein: CASSVDHLAGVLNEQFF

V gene: TRBV9
clone size: many
D gene: TRBD1
J gene: TRBJ2-5
CDR3 DNA: TGTGCCAGCAGCAACGGCCCGGGACAGCAAGAGACCCAGTACTTC
CDR3 protein: CASSNGPGQQETQYF

V gene: TRBV9
clone size: many
D gene: -
J gene: TRBJ2-7
CDR3 DNA: TGTGCCAGCGGTCGGGACCTAACCTACGAGCAGTACTTC
CDR3 protein: CASGRDLTYEQYF

V gene: TRBV19
clone size: many
D gene: -
J gene: TRBJ1-1
CDR3 DNA: TGTGCCCCAACCCCCGGGCCTTTCTTT
CDR3 protein: CAPTPGPFF

V gene: TRBV9
clone size: many
D gene: -
J gene: TRBJ2-5
CDR3 DNA: TGTGCCAGCAGCGTAGGGCAGCAGAACCAAGAGACCCAGTACTTC
CDR3 protein: CASSVGQQNQETQYF

V gene: TRBV9
clone size: few
D gene: -
J gene: TRBJ1-1
CDR3 DNA: TGTGCCAGCAGCGACCAGGGAAGCACTGAAGCTTTCTTT
CDR3 protein: CASSDQGSTEAFF

V gene: TRBV9
clone size: many
D gene: TRBD2
J gene: TRBJ2-5
CDR3 DNA: TGTGCCAGCAGCCCCGGGACTAGCGAAGAGACCCAGTACTTC
CDR3 protein: CASSPGTSEETQYF

V gene: TRBV9
clone size: many
D gene: -
J gene: TRBJ1-1
CDR3 DNA: TGTGCCAGCAGCCCCCGACACGGAGGGAACACTGAAGCTTTCTTT
CDR3 protein: CASSPRHGGNTEAFF

V gene: TRBV9
clone size: many
D gene: -
J gene: TRBJ2-1
CDR3 DNA: TGTGCCAGCAGCGTAGCGTACGCAGACAATGAGCAGTTCTTC
CDR3 protein: CASSVAYADNEQFF

V gene: TRBV9
clone size: many
D gene: -
J gene: TRBJ1-1
CDR3 DNA: TGTGCCAGCAGCGTTACCGGGAGCACTGAAGCTTTCTTT
CDR3 protein: CASSVTGSTEAFF

V gene: TRBV9
clone size: many
D gene: -
J gene: TRBJ1-6
CDR3 DNA: TGTGCCAGCAGCGTAGAACCTACCGGGAATTCACCCCTCCACTTT
CDR3 protein: CASSVEPTGNSPLHF

V gene: TRBV9
clone size: many
D gene: TRBD1
J gene: TRBJ2-1
CDR3 DNA: TGTGCCAGCAGCGGGGCAGGGGGCTACCTAGGCAATGAGCAGTTCTTC
CDR3 protein: CASSGAGGYLGNEQFF

V gene: TRBV9
clone size: medium-sized
D gene: -
J gene: TRBJ1-2
CDR3 DNA: TGTGCCAGCAGTCTACAGGGAGGCTATGGCTACACCTTC
CDR3 protein: CASSLQGGYGYTF

V gene: TRBV9
clone size: many
D gene: -
J gene: TRBJ1-1
CDR3 DNA: TGTGCCAGCAGCGTATACCCCGAAGGGAACACTGAAGCTTTCTTT
CDR3 protein: CASSVYPEGNTEAFF

V gene: TRBV9
clone size: many
D gene: -
J gene: TRBJ2-2
CDR3 DNA: TGTGCCAGCAGCGAAAATCCAGTGGGAGCGGCGGCCGGGGAGCTGTTTTTT
CDR3 protein: CASSENPVGAAAGELFF

V gene: TRBV9
clone size: many
D gene: -
J gene: TRBJ2-1
CDR3 DNA: TGTGCCAGCAGCGTAGGGTTAGCTGCCTCCTACAATGAGCAGTTCTTC
CDR3 protein: CASSVGLAASYNEQFF

V gene: TRBV9
clone size: few
D gene: -
J gene: TRBJ2-7
CDR3 DNA: TGTGCCAGCAGCGTAACCCAGGGATACGAGCAGTACTTC
CDR3 protein: CASSVTQGYEQYF

V gene: TRBV9
clone size: -
D gene: -
J gene: TRBJ1-4
CDR3 DNA: TGTGCCAGCAGCGTATCCCCAGAGCCTGATGAAAAACTGTTTTTT
CDR3 protein: CASSVSPEPDEKLFF

V gene: TRBV9
clone size: many
D gene: -
J gene: TRBJ2-1
CDR3 DNA: TGTGCCAGCAGTGGGGGGGCCGAAGCCTACAATGAGCAGTTCTTC
CDR3 protein: CASSGGAEAYNEQFF

V gene: TRBV9
clone size: many
D gene: -
J gene: TRBJ2-1
CDR3 DNA: TGTGCCAGCAGCGTAGGAGGCGGGCAGGGGTGGGATGAGCAGTTCTTC
CDR3 protein: CASSVGGGQGWDEQFF

V gene: TRBV9
clone size: many
D gene: TRBD1
J gene: TRBJ2-1
CDR3 DNA: TGTGCCAGCAGCTCGAGGGGACAGGGGGCAGGCAATGAGCAGTTCTTC
CDR3 protein: CASSSRGQGAGNEQFF

V gene: TRBV9
clone size: -
D gene: TRBD1
J gene: TRBJ2-3
CDR3 DNA: TGTGCCACCAGCCTCGGACAGGGTCAAGATACGCAGTATTTT
CDR3 protein: CATSLGQGQDTQYF

V gene: TRBV9
clone size: many
D gene: TRBD2
J gene: TRBJ2-3
CDR3 DNA: TGTGCCAGCAGCGTATTGGGGACTAGGGGCACAGATACGCAGTATTTT
CDR3 protein: CASSVLGTRGTDTQYF

V gene: TRBV9
clone size: many
D gene: -
J gene: TRBJ2-3
CDR3 DNA: TGTGCCAGCAGCGTACCGGGGGGCTCGGGTACTACAGATACGCAGTATTTT
CDR3 protein: CASSVPGGSGTTDTQYF

V gene: TRBV9
clone size: many
D gene: -
J gene: TRBJ2-5
CDR3 DNA: TGTGCCAGCAGCGCTACTTTTGGGACCCAGTACTTC
CDR3 protein: CASSATFGTQYF

V gene: TRBV9
clone size: many
D gene: -
J gene: TRBJ1-5
CDR3 DNA: TGTGCCAGCAGCGTAGAGGCGGCCAATCAGCCCCAGCATTTT
CDR3 protein: CASSVEAANQPQHF

V gene: TRBV9
clone size: many
D gene: TRBD2
J gene: TRBJ2-1
CDR3 DNA: TGTGCCAGCAGCGTAACCCGGGGCGGGGGTAGCTCCTACAATGAGCAGTTCTTC
CDR3 protein: CASSVTRGGGSSYNEQFF

V gene: TRBV9
clone size: many
D gene: -
J gene: TRBJ1-1
CDR3 DNA: TGTGCCAGCAGCGTAGGCAACGGGAACACTGAAGCTTTCTTT
CDR3 protein: CASSVGNGNTEAFF

V gene: TRBV9
clone size: many
D gene: TRBD2
J gene: TRBJ2-3
CDR3 DNA: TGTGCCAGCAGCAGTCGAGCGGGGGCCCGAGGAGATACGCAGTATTTT
CDR3 protein: CASSSRAGARGDTQYF

V gene: TRBV9
clone size: many
D gene: -
J gene: TRBJ1-3
CDR3 DNA: TGTGCCAGCAGCGTAATCGGCTCGCCTGGAAACACCATATATTTT
CDR3 protein: CASSVIGSPGNTIYF

V gene: TRBV9
clone size: few
D gene: -
J gene: TRBJ1-6
CDR3 DNA: TGTGCCAGCAATAGGGGGGGCGCCGCGATCTCACCCCTCCACTTT
CDR3 protein: CASNRGGAAISPLHF

V gene: TRBV9
clone size: many
D gene: -
J gene: TRBJ2-1
CDR3 DNA: TGTGCCAGCAGCGCATCGCAACTCACCTCCTACAATGAGCAGTTCTTC
CDR3 protein: CASSASQLTSYNEQFF

V gene: TRBV9
clone size: many
D gene: -
J gene: TRBJ1-4
CDR3 DNA: TGTGCCAGCAGCGTAGGCCCGGGGGGAAGTGCAACTAATGAAAAACTGTTTTTT
CDR3 protein: CASSVGPGGSATNEKLFF

V gene: TRBV9
clone size: many
D gene: TRBD1
J gene: TRBJ2-5
CDR3 DNA: TGTGCCAGCAGCGTTGGACAGGGGCACCAAGAGACCCAGTACTTC
CDR3 protein: CASSVGQGHQETQYF

V gene: TRBV9
clone size: -
D gene: TRBD1
J gene: TRBJ2-2
CDR3 DNA: TGTGCCAGCAGCGTAATCTACCCCGGGACAGGGGGGAACACCGGGGAGCTGTTTTTT
CDR3 protein: CASSVIYPGTGGNTGELFF

V gene: TRBV9
clone size: many
D gene: TRBD2
J gene: TRBJ2-2
CDR3 DNA: TGTGCCAGCAGCGTAGGACTAGCGGCGAACACCGGGGAGCTGTTTTTT
CDR3 protein: CASSVGLAANTGELFF

V gene: TRBV9
clone size: many
D gene: -
J gene: TRBJ2-3
CDR3 DNA: TGTGCCAGCAGCGCAGAGACAGGTGCGGCAGATACGCAGTATTTT
CDR3 protein: CASSAETGAADTQYF

V gene: TRBV9
clone size: many
D gene: TRBD2
J gene: TRBJ2-1
CDR3 DNA: TGTGCCAGCAGCGGGTCAGGACTAGTGTCCCATGAGCAGTTCTTC
CDR3 protein: CASSGSGLVSHEQFF

V gene: TRBV9
clone size: many
D gene: TRBD1
J gene: TRBJ1-2
CDR3 DNA: TGTGCCAGCAGCGTGGGACAGGGACTGGACTATGGCTACACCTTC
CDR3 protein: CASSVGQGLDYGYTF

V gene: TRBV9
clone size: many
D gene: -
J gene: TRBJ2-1
CDR3 DNA: TGTGCCAGCAGCGTAGCAGGGGGGTCCTCCTACAATGAGCAGTTCTTC
CDR3 protein: CASSVAGGSSYNEQFF